This record looks at one T cell receptor beta chain sequence and its context. The sample comes from a study of blood T cell repertoires in COVID-19. Study overall: From the United States, Italy and Spain came samples of acute and convalescent COVID-19. Sample material is recorded as cDNA or gDNA derived from T cells, B-cell-depleted T cells, or PBMCs.

Assay used: immunoSEQ multiplex PCR; TCRdb lists only in-frame clones, some missing. The table shows about 140,000 clones, with roughly 90% occurring only once. This CDR3 comprises 18 residues. In germline, CDR1 is LGHNA, CDR2 YNFKEQ. The junction had 5 bases not matched to a gene; V was cut back by 3 bases and J by 0 bases. This chain connects TRBV4-2 to TRBJ2-6; 10 nucleotides line up with TRBD2. What was sequenced was peripheral blood. This clonotype was obtained from a man between 65 and 80 years old with acute or convalescent COVID-19. The CDR3 reads CASSQGTSESSGANVLTF. CDR3 DNA: TGTGCCAGCAGCCAGGGGACTAGCGAGAGCTCTGGGGCCAACGTCCTGACTTTC.